The 20 T cell receptor beta chains reported below all come from one sample, sequenced in a study of CD8 T cells in ankylosing spondylitis. TCRdb re-called the 5' RACE reads with MiXCR, one entry per CDR3 protein. This sample yields some 300,000 distinct CDR3 sequences, of which around 20% are seen a single time; 3.5% to 4.5% belongs to the top ten. Sequencing input: blood, either unsorted or a sorted T cell fraction (not recorded which). Receptors were obtained from a female donor with ankylosing spondylitis or in good health (not recorded which).

This clonotype was detected ten times or more. The rearrangement links TRBV29-1 to TRBJ1-3; D is unclear. Germline assignment: CDR1 SQVTM and CDR2 ANQGSEA. Deletions cut 2 bases from V and 4 bases from J, with 9 bases between. The CDR3 is made up of 13 amino acids. The CDR3 spells CSVEIRGGNTIYF. CDR3 DNA sequence: TGCAGCGTTGAAATCCGTGGAGGAAACACCATATATTTT.

This rearrangement joins TRBV20-1 to TRBJ2-7, with TRBD1 identical over 7 bases. Germline CDR1 reads DFQATT; CDR2 reads SNEGSKA (reference sequence). The V segment lost 3 bases and the J segment 4 bases; nucleotides outside the gene matches: 9. The length of the CDR3 is 14 residues. The DNA for the CDR3 is TGCAGTGCTAGGGTACAGGGGATCAGTTACGAGCAGTACTTC. Translated, it gives CSARVQGISYEQYF.

This clonotype appeared many times. V and J are TRBV7-2 and TRBJ1-1, with D possibly matching TRBD1 (5 bases). Deletions cut 2 bases from V and 2 bases from J, with 18 bases between. The CDR3 consists of 17 residues. Looked up from germline, CDR1 is SGHTA and CDR2 is FQGNSA. CDR3 DNA: TGTGCCAGCAGCTTAAGTAGGTTCGGTCAGGGAAACACTGAAGCTTTCTTT. This encodes CASSLSRFGQGNTEAFF.

Points on this clonotype: The junction departs from germline at one end; a sequencing error may be responsible. This chain joins TRBV5-1 and TRBJ2-7; TRBD1 aligns across 9 bases. This CDR3 region has 14 residues. Per germline, CDR1 SGHRS and CDR2 YFSETQ. DNA for the CDR3: TGCGCCAACAGCAGGACAGGGGATCCCTACGAGCAGTACTTC. Encoded protein: CANSRTGDPYEQYF.

This clonotype was observed many times. The chain is built from TRBV6-6 and TRBJ2-7; unclear D gene. V was cut by 7 bases and J by 4 bases, with 11 bases left in between. The CDR3 covers 12 residues. The germline gives CDR1 MNHNY, CDR2 SVGAGI (reference sequence). CDR3 region: CASTLDGYEQYF. As DNA, the CDR3 is TGTGCCAGCACTCTGGACGGGTACGAGCAGTACTTC.

V is TRBV7-2 and J is TRBJ1-1; D remains ambiguous. CDR3 size: 16 residues. V shed 0 bases and J shed 5 bases, with 16 bases lying between them. The V gene's germline CDR1 is SGHTA and CDR2 FQGNSA. CDR3 sequence (DNA): TGTGCCAGCAGCTTAGCGCGGGTCTCCCGGCCGACTGAAGCTTTCTTT. Amino acid sequence: CASSLARVSRPTEAFF.

The chain carries TRBV7-9 and TRBJ2-3; D may be TRBD1 or TRBD2 (6 bases each). Trimming took 1 base from V and 4 from J, leaving 15 bases between them. Germline V gene data show CDR1 as SEHNR and CDR2 as FQNEAQ (reference sequence). The CDR3 is 16 amino acids. DNA for the CDR3: TGTGCCAGCAGCTTAGGCGTCGGCGGGACATCAGATACGCAGTATTTT. Translating gives CASSLGVGGTSDTQYF.

This chain connects TRBV5-5 to TRBJ1-5; possible D gene TRBD1, 5 bases. Trimming pared 4 bases from V and 5 bases from J, leaving 16 bases between. This CDR3 is built from 15 residues. Germline CDR1 SGHKS, CDR2 YYEKEE (reference sequence). The CDR3 region is CASSLTSGFHQPQHF. As DNA, the CDR3 is TGTGCCAGCAGCCTCACTTCAGGGTTCCATCAGCCCCAGCATTTT.

This clonotype appeared a few times. The chain joins TRBV20-1 to TRBJ2-1; 12 bases map to TRBD2. CDR1 DFQATT and CDR2 SNEGSKA come from the germline V gene (reference sequence). The length of the CDR3 is 13 residues. V dropped 8 bases and J dropped 7; count of bases not matched to a gene: 6. The CDR3 spells CSRGLAGRNEQFF. The CDR3 coding sequence is TGCAGTAGGGGACTAGCGGGCCGGAATGAGCAGTTCTTC.

Turning to this clonotype: A junction end diverges from the germline sequence, so it may reflect a read error. The chain combines TRBV20-1 with TRBJ1-2; 9 positions match TRBD1. Germline V gives CDR1 DFQATT, CDR2 SNEGSKA (reference sequence). The CDR3 sequence is 11 residues long. CDR3 coding DNA: TGCAGTGCGTGGGACAGGGTTAGGTTTCTCTTC. Its translation is CSAWDRVRFLF.

J is TRBJ2-5 and V is TRBV7-2; a possible D gene is TRBD1 (5 bases). CDR3 length: 14 amino acids. Germline lookup yields CDR1 SGHTA and CDR2 FQGNSA. The germline V and J ends were trimmed by 0 bases and 5 bases, with 10 bases remaining between them. As DNA, the CDR3 is TGTGCCAGCAGCTTAGCCAGGGTGAGCGAGACCCAGTACTTC. This codes for CASSLARVSETQYF.

The rearrangement uses TRBV12-3 or TRBV12-4 and TRBJ1-2, with a weak D call TRBD1 (5 bases). Trimming took 3 bases from V and 8 from J, leaving 13 bases between them. This CDR3 is 13 amino acids long. The CDR3 coding sequence is TGTGCCAGCAGTTTTATCGAGGGGATAGGCTACACCTTC. Translation gives CASSFIEGIGYTF.

This chain links TRBV7-3 with TRBJ2-5; D call uncertain. The CDR3 contains 12 residues. Germline CDR1 and CDR2: SGHTA and FQGTGA. Trimming removed 2 bases at V and 7 bases at J, with 8 bases between. DNA for the CDR3: TGTGCCAGCAGCTTAGGTCCTGGGACCCAGTACTTC. It codes for CASSLGPGTQYF. The full variable domain, rest sourced from reference TRBV7-3 and TRBJ2-5, is GAGVSQTPSNKVTEKGKYVELRCDPISGHTALYWYRQSLGQGPEFLIYFQGTGAADDSGLPNDRFFAVRPEGSVSTLKIQRTERGDSAVYLCASSLGPGTQYFGPGTRLLVL.

The chain has TRBV20-1 and TRBJ2-1, with 8 nucleotides matching TRBD2. In germline, CDR1 is DFQATT, CDR2 SNEGSKA (reference sequence). The CDR3 is made up of 17 amino acids. The trim removed 2 bases at V and 0 bases at J, leaving 9 bases unmatched. The CDR3 region is CSARRSGGGSSYNEQFF. The CDR3 nucleotides are TGCAGTGCTAGAAGGTCCGGCGGGGGGAGCTCCTACAATGAGCAGTTCTTC.

This clonotype was seen a handful of times. The rearrangement joins TRBV19 to TRBJ2-2; 9 positions match TRBD1. V lost 5 bases and J lost 0; bases outside the gene matches: 7. This CDR3 is 17 amino acids long. The germline gives CDR1 LNHDA, CDR2 SQIVND (reference sequence). The CDR3 protein is CASSSRGTGTNTGELFF. The CDR3 nucleotides read TGTGCCAGTAGTTCCAGGGGGACAGGGACGAACACCGGGGAGCTGTTTTTT.

This clonotype was observed a few times. The V call is TRBV28, the J call TRBJ1-5, with D perhaps TRBD1 (5 bases). V lost 6 bases and J 4 bases, leaving 16 bases between the germline ends. This CDR3 has 15 residues. Looked up from germline, CDR1 is MDHEN and CDR2 is SYDVKM. Here the CDR3 reads CASRAGTRGNQPQHF. In nucleotides, the CDR3 is TGTGCCAGCAGAGCCGGGACCCGGGGGAATCAGCCCCAGCATTTT.

This clonotype appeared a few times. The CDR3 sequence is CASSFGRASSGEQFF. The CDR3 DNA is TGCGCCAGCAGCTTCGGCCGGGCTAGTTCGGGTGAGCAGTTCTTC. The chain joins TRBV5-1 to TRBJ2-1; D is uncertain. From germline, CDR1 is SGHRS and CDR2 YFSETQ. V was shortened by 2 bases and J by 9 bases, with 18 bases between the two germline ends. The CDR3 totals 15 residues.

A few counts support this clonotype. This rearrangement joins TRBV29-1 to TRBJ1-2; no definite D call. Trimming removed 6 bases at V and 8 bases at J, with 19 bases between. The germline V gene has CDR1 SQVTM and CDR2 ANQGSEA. CDR3 length equals 13 residues. The CDR3 loop reads CSVTLGRVDGYTF. The CDR3 nucleotides are TGCAGCGTAACCCTTGGAAGGGTGGACGGCTACACCTTC.

This clonotype turned up a few times. The chain carries TRBV7-6 and TRBJ1-6; the D gene is possibly TRBD1 (6 bases). Trimming removed 2 bases from V and 0 bases from J, with 8 bases in between. The length of the CDR3 is 16 residues. CDR1 is SGHVS and CDR2 is FNYEAQ in the germline V gene. This CDR3 reads CASSLQGSSYNSPLHF. As DNA, the CDR3 is TGTGCCAGCAGCTTACAGGGGAGCTCCTATAATTCACCCCTCCACTTT.

This clonotype was seen a handful of times. The J gene is TRBJ2-7, the V gene TRBV20-1; 8 bases are shared with TRBD2. Germline-derived CDR1 and CDR2 are DFQATT and SNEGSKA (reference sequence). Germline trimming cut 5 bases from V and 2 bases from J; bases unmatched to any gene: 8. The length of the CDR3 is 14 residues. CDR3 in amino acids: CSARLSGGTYEQYF. The CDR3 nucleotides are TGCAGTGCTCGACTAAGCGGGGGTACCTACGAGCAGTACTTC.